The rows below give T cell receptor beta chains drawn from one sample of a study of tumor-infiltrating lymphocytes in primary liver carcinoma. TCRdb ran MiXCR on the multiplex PCR reads and lists one entry per CDR3 protein. The repertoire holds around 54,000 distinct CDR3 sequences, with over 70% as singletons. Material for sequencing was liver tumor tissue from sampling region 2. The origin of the receptors is a man between 40 and 49 years old with primary liver carcinoma and hepatitis B virus infection. Both conserved end residues are part of each CDR3. D genes are given only for firm matches. A clone size is listed for some rows: how often the clone was seen (once, few, many), or a class if it is expanded.

TGTGCCAGCAGCCAAGGACGGGCTAGCACAGATACGCAGTATTTT,CASSQGRASTDTQYF,many,-,TRBJ2-3,TRBV14
TGTGCCAGCACCCCCCAAATGATTCCGGGACCGAGAGACTACGAGCAGTACTTC,CASTPQMIPGPRDYEQYF,-,-,TRBJ2-7,TRBV18
TGTGCCAGCAGCTTAGACCCCTATAATTCACCCCTCCACTTT,CASSLDPYNSPLHF,many,-,TRBJ1-6,TRBV7-8
TGTGCCAGCAGTCCCACGAGTCTACACGGTCATGGGGAGTTGTTTTTT,CASSPTSLHGHGELFF,-,-,TRBJ2-2,TRBV6-6
TGTAGTGCCTCTTACAGATTTAACTATGGCTACACCTTC,CSASYRFNYGYTF,-,-,TRBJ1-2,TRBV20-1
TGCGCCAGCAGCCCTATCTTCAGAGATGAAAAACTGTTTTTT,CASSPIFRDEKLFF,once,-,TRBJ1-4,TRBV4-1
TGTGCCATCAGCGACGCTGAGGCCCATGAGCAGTTATTC,CAISDAEAHEQLF,-,-,TRBJ2-1,TRBV10-3
TGTGCCAGTGTGGACAGGCCCGAGGGGACCCAGTACTTC,CASVDRPEGTQYF,once,TRBD1,TRBJ2-5,TRBV5-4
TGCGTCAGCGGCCAAGGAGTAACCCACAATGAGCAGTTCTTC,CVSGQGVTHNEQFF,-,-,TRBJ2-1,TRBV4-1
TGTGCCGGCAGTACCGGCTCGACAGGCGAAGGCTACACCTTC,CAGSTGSTGEGYTF,few,-,TRBJ1-2,TRBV5-1
TGTGCCACCAGAAGGACATCCTACGAGCATTACTTC,CATRRTSYEHYF,-,-,TRBJ2-7,TRBV6-5
TGCAGAGTTTTAAAGGATATGAACACTGAAGCTTTCTTT,CRVLKDMNTEAFF,-,-,TRBJ1-1,TRBV29-1
TGTGCCAGCAGGACGGACGGGGCACAGACGGGTCAGCAGTTCTTC,CASRTDGAQTGQQFF,-,-,TRBJ2-1,TRBV6-5
TGTGCCAGTAGTATCCTAGCGACCGGGGAGCTGTTTTTT,CASSILATGELFF,many,-,TRBJ2-2,TRBV19
TGCAGCTGGACAGGGAAAAATGGCTACACCTTC,CSWTGKNGYTF,many,TRBD1,TRBJ1-2,TRBV29-1
TGTGCCAACAGTTCCGCGGGCCCTGGGAATGAGCAATTCTTC,CANSSAGPGNEQFF,-,-,TRBJ2-1,TRBV11-2
TGTGCCGCGGAGACTAGCAACCAAGAGACCCAGTACTTC,CAAETSNQETQYF,-,TRBD2,TRBJ2-5,TRBV2